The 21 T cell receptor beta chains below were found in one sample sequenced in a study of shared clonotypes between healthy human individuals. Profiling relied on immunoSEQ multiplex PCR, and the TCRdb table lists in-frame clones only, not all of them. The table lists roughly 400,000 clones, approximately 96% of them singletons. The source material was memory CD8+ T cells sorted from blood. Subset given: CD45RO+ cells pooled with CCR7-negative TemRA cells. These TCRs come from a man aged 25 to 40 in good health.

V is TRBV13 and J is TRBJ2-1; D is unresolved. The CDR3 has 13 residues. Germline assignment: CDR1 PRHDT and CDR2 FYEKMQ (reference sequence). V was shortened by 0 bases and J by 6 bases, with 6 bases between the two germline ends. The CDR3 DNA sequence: TGTGCCAGCAGCTTAGGCGCGACCAATGAGCAGTTCTTC. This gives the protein CASSLGATNEQFF. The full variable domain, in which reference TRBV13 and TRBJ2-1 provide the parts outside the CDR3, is AAGVIQSPRHLIKEKRETATLKCYPIPRHDTVYWYQQGPGQDPQFLISFYEKMQSDKGSIPDRFSAQQFSDYHSELNMSSLELGDSALYFCASSLGATNEQFFGPGTRLTVL.

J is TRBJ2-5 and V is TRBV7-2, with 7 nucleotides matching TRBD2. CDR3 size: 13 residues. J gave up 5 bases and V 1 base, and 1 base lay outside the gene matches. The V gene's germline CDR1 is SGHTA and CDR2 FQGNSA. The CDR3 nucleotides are TGTGCCAGCAGCTTAGAACTAGCGGAGACCCAGTACTTC. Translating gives CASSLELAETQYF.

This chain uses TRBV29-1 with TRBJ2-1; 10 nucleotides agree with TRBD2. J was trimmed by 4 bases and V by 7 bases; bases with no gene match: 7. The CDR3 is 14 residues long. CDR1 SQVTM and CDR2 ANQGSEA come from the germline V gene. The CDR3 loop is CSGASSGRYNEQFF. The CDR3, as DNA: TGCAGCGGGGCGTCTAGCGGGAGATACAATGAGCAGTTCTTC.

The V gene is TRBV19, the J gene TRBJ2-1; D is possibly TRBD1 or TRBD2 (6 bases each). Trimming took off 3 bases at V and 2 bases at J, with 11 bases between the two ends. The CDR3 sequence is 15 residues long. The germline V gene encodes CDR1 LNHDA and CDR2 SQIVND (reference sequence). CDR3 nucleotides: TGTGCCAGTAGTATTAATAGGGGGGCCTACAATGAGCAGTTCTTC. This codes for CASSINRGAYNEQFF.

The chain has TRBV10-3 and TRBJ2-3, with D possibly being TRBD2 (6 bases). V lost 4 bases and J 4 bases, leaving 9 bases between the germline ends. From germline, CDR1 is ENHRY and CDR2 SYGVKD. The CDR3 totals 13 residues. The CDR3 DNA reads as TGTGCCATCAGTGTACGACTAGCAGATACGCAGTATTTT. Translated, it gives CAISVRLADTQYF.

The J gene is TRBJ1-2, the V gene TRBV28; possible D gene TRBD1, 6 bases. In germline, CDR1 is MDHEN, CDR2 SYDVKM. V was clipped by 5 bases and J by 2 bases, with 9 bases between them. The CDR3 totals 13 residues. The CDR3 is CASSRRGNYGYTF. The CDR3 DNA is TGTGCCAGCAGTCGCAGGGGAAACTATGGCTACACCTTC.

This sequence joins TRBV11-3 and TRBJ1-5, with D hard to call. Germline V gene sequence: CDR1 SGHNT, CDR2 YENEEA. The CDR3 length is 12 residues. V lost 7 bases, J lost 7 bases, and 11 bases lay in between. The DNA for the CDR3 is TGTGCCAGCATCCCCCTCGGGCAGCCCCAGCATTTT. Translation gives CASIPLGQPQHF.

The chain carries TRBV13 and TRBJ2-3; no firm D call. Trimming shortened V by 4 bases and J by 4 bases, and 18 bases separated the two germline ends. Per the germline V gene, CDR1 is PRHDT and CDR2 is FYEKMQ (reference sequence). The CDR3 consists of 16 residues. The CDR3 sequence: CASSSPAGPHPDTQYF. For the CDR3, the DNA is TGTGCCAGCAGCTCGCCGGCCGGACCTCACCCAGATACGCAGTATTTT.

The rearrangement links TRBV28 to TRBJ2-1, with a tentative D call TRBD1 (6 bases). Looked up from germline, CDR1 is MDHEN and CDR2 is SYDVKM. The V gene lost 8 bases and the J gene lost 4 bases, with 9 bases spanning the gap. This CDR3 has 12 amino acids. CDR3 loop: CASGTQYNEQFF. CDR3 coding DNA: TGTGCCAGCGGGACACAATACAATGAGCAGTTCTTC.

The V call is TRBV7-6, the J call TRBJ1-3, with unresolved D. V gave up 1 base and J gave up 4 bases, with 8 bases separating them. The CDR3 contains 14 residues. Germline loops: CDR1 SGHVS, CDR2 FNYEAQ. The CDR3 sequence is CASSLGHSGNTIYF. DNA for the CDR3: TGTGCCAGCAGCTTAGGGCACTCAGGAAACACCATATATTTT.

Here the CDR3 DNA reads TGTGCCAGCAGTCCAAGACTAGCGGGAGCTTTAGATACGCAGTATTTT. The encoded protein is CASSPRLAGALDTQYF. This chain links TRBV6-4 with TRBJ2-3; 12 bases are a match to TRBD2. J lost 5 bases, V lost 5 bases, and 8 bases had no gene match. From germline, CDR1 is MRHNA and CDR2 SNTAGT. CDR3 size: 16 residues.

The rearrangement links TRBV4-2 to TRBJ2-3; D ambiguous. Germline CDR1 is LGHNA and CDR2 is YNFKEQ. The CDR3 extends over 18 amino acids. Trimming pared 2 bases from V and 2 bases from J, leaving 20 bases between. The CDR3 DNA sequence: TGTGCCAGCAGCCAATCTAGGCCGCCCAGGATTTCCACAGATACGCAGTATTTT. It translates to CASSQSRPPRISTDTQYF.

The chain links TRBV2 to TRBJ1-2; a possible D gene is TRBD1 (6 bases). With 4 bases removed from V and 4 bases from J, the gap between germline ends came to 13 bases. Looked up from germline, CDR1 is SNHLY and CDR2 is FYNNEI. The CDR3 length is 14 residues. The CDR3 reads CASSALGAFYGYTF. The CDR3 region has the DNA TGTGCCAGCAGTGCGCTGGGGGCTTTCTATGGCTACACCTTC.

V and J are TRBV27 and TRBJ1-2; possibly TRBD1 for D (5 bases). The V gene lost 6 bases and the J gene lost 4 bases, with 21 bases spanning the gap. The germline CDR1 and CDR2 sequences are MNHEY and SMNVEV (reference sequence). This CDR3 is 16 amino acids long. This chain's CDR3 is CASSQVFATGFYGYTF. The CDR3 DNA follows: TGTGCCAGCAGCCAAGTTTTTGCCACAGGTTTCTATGGCTACACCTTC.

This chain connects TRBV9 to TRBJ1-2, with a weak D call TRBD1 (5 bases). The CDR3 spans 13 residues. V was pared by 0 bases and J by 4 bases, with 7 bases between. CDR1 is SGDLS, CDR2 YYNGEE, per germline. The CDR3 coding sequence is TGTGCCAGCAGCGTAGTCACAGGCTATGGCTACACCTTC. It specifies CASSVVTGYGYTF.

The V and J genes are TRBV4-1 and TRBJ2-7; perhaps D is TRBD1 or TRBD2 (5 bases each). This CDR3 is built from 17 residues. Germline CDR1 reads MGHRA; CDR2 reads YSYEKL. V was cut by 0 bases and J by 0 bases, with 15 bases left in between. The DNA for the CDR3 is TGCGCCAGCAGCCAAGAATATTCCGGGACCCCCTCCTACGAGCAGTACTTC. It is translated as CASSQEYSGTPSYEQYF.

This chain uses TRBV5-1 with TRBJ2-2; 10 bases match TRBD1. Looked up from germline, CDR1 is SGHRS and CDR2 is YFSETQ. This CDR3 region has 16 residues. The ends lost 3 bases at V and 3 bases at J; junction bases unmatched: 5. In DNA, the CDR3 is TGCGCCAGCAGCTACTCGGGACAGGGGTACACCGGGGAGCTGTTTTTT. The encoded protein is CASSYSGQGYTGELFF.

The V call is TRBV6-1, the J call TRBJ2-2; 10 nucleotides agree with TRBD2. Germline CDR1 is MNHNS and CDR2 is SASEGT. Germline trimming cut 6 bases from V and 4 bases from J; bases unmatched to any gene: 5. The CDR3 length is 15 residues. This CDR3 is CASSPSGSSTGELFF. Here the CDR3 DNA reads TGTGCCAGCAGCCCTAGCGGGAGCAGCACCGGGGAGCTGTTTTTT.

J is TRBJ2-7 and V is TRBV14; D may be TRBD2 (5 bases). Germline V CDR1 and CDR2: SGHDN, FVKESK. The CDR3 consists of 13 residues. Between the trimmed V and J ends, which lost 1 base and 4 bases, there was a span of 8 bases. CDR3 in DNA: TGTGCCAGCAGCCAAGCCGGACTGTACGAGCAGTACTTC. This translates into CASSQAGLYEQYF.

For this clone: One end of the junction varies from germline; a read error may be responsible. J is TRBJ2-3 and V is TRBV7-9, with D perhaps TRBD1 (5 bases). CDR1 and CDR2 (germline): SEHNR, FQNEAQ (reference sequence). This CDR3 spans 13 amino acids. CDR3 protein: CASSAWLTGTQYF. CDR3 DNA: TGTGCCAGCAGCGCGTGGTTAACAGGTACGCAGTATTTT.

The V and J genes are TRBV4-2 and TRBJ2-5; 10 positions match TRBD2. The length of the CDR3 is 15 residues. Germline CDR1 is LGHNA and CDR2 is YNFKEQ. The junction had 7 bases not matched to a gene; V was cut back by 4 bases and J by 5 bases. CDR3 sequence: CASSLQREGGETQYF. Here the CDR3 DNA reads TGTGCCAGCAGCCTCCAGCGGGAGGGAGGCGAGACCCAGTACTTC.